The next 18 T cell receptor beta chains were all read from a single sample in a study of blood T cell repertoires in COVID-19. Repertoires were generated with immunoSEQ multiplex PCR, while TCRdb's copy carries only in-frame clones and drops some. In the table there are around 140,000 clones, 65% to 90% of which are singletons. The sample comprised peripheral blood. The receptor set was obtained from a human donor in a cohort sampled during active COVID-19.

The V and J genes are TRBV7-9 and TRBJ1-5; TRBD1 agrees at 11 bases. Germline trimming cut 6 bases from V and 4 bases from J; bases unmatched to any gene: 11. In germline, CDR1 is SEHNR, CDR2 FQNEAQ (reference sequence). CDR3 length: 17 residues. This CDR3 reads CASSYSGTGGFNQPQHF. As DNA, the CDR3 is TGTGCCAGCAGTTACTCCGGGACAGGGGGTTTTAATCAGCCCCAGCATTTT.

This chain joins TRBV7-9 and TRBJ2-7, with D perhaps TRBD1 (6 bases). This CDR3 spans 14 amino acids. Germline V CDR1 and CDR2: SEHNR, FQNEAQ (reference sequence). The ends were cut back, 1 base at V and 1 base at J, with 8 bases in the middle. CDR3 in amino acids: CASSLGGRSYEQYF. The DNA of the CDR3 is TGTGCCAGCAGCTTAGGGGGGCGTTCCTACGAGCAGTACTTC.

The rearrangement links TRBV24-1 to TRBJ1-2, with D possibly TRBD1 on 5 matching bases. Germline V gene data show CDR1 as KGHDR and CDR2 as SFDVKD. The V end was cut by 3 bases, the J end by 7 bases, with 11 bases between. The CDR3 consists of 13 residues. CDR3 DNA sequence: TGTGCCACCAGTGATCCTGGGGGGGGTGGCTACACCTTC. It encodes CATSDPGGGGYTF.

This clone was found once. This chain uses TRBV6-5 with TRBJ1-1; a weak D match, TRBD1 (6 bases). Germline V gene data show CDR1 as MNHEY and CDR2 as SVGAGI. The CDR3 length is 15 residues. Trimming stripped 6 bases from V and 6 bases from J, with 20 bases between. The DNA of the CDR3 is TGTGCCAGCAGAACAGGGCTTCTGGCCATCGCTGAAGCTTTCTTT. Its protein product is CASRTGLLAIAEAFF.

This rearrangement joins TRBV6-1 to TRBJ2-7; the match to TRBD2 covers 9 bases. The CDR3 length is 14 residues. Germline CDR1 is MNHNS and CDR2 is SASEGT. J gave up 9 bases and V 0 bases, and 6 bases lay outside the gene matches. The CDR3 region is CASSEAVAGEGQYF. The CDR3 nucleotides read TGTGCCAGCAGTGAAGCGGTAGCGGGAGAAGGGCAGTACTTC.

J is TRBJ2-1 and V is TRBV2, with 7 bases aligning to TRBD1. Looked up from germline, CDR1 is SNHLY and CDR2 is FYNNEI. V lost 7 bases and J lost 8; bases outside the gene matches: 8. The CDR3 is made up of 13 amino acids. CDR3 residues: CASTTGIGYEQFF. CDR3 sequence (DNA): TGTGCCAGCACGACAGGGATTGGCTATGAGCAGTTCTTC.

The J gene is TRBJ2-3, the V gene TRBV5-1; D perhaps matches TRBD2 (6 bases). The CDR3 extends over 17 amino acids. V was pared by 1 base and J by 2 bases, with 17 bases between. Germline values: CDR1 SGHRS, CDR2 YFSETQ. This CDR3 is CASSLSPDGGYTDTQYF. CDR3 bases: TGCGCCAGCAGCTTGTCCCCAGACGGGGGTTACACAGATACGCAGTATTTT.

The table lists this clone with a few counts. The chain employs TRBV6-5 and TRBJ2-4; possible D gene TRBD1, 5 bases. Germline loops: CDR1 MNHEY, CDR2 SVGAGI. Trimming left V 7 bases short and J 0 bases short, with 13 bases between. The CDR3 spans 15 residues. CDR3 coding DNA: TGTGCCAGCACTCTGGACAACATAGCCAAAAACATTCAGTACTTC. It encodes CASTLDNIAKNIQYF.

V usage is TRBV5-1 and J usage is TRBJ1-6; 8 bases match TRBD1. The CDR3 loop spans 15 amino acids. J was trimmed by 7 bases and V by 4 bases; bases with no gene match: 7. In germline, CDR1 is SGHRS, CDR2 YFSETQ. For the CDR3, the DNA is TGCGCCAGCAGCATGAGAGGGACAGGAAATTCACCCCTCCACTTT. This sequence encodes CASSMRGTGNSPLHF.

The chain links TRBV7-2 to TRBJ2-7; TRBD2 matches 10 bases. V lost 5 bases, J lost 3 bases, and 7 bases stayed unmatched. This CDR3 is 15 amino acids long. Germline CDR1 reads SGHTA; CDR2 reads FQGNSA. The DNA for the CDR3 is TGTGCCAGCAGCCGGACTAGCGGTACCCTCTACGAGCAGTACTTC. It codes for CASSRTSGTLYEQYF. The whole variable domain, filled in from reference TRBV7-2 and TRBJ2-7, reads GAGVSQSPSNKVTEKGKDVELRCDPISGHTALYWYRQSLGQGLEFLIYFQGNSAPDKSGLPSDRFSAERTGGSVSTLTIQRTQQEDSAVYLCASSRTSGTLYEQYFGPGTRLTVT.

The genes are TRBV7-9 and TRBJ2-5, with D possibly being TRBD1 (5 bases). Trimming removed 5 bases at V and 3 bases at J, with 7 bases between. The CDR3 sequence is 12 residues long. The germline V gene has CDR1 SEHNR and CDR2 FQNEAQ (reference sequence). CDR3 coding DNA: TGTGCCAGCAGCCGGACAAAAGAGACCCAGTACTTC. Protein: CASSRTKETQYF.

The chain combines TRBV2 with TRBJ1-5; TRBD1 aligns across 8 bases. This CDR3 spans 12 amino acids. The ends lost 7 bases at V and 6 bases at J; junction bases unmatched: 2. Germline assignment: CDR1 SNHLY and CDR2 FYNNEI. The CDR3 bases are TGTGCCAGCACCGACAGGGGTCAGCCCCAGCATTTT. This encodes CASTDRGQPQHF.

V gene TRBV25-1 combines with J gene TRBJ2-7; D is unclear. V lost 3 bases, J lost 6 bases, and 12 bases lay in between. There are 13 residues in the CDR3. Germline V gene sequence: CDR1 MGHDK, CDR2 SYGVNS. Here the CDR3 reads CASSDSGGREQYF. In nucleotides, the CDR3 is TGTGCCAGCAGTGATTCCGGCGGTCGCGAGCAGTACTTC.

The rearrangement joins TRBV28 to TRBJ2-1; 7 bases are a match to TRBD2. V dropped 7 bases and J dropped 2; count of bases not matched to a gene: 11. The V gene's germline CDR1 is MDHEN and CDR2 SYDVKM. The CDR3 consists of 16 residues. As DNA, the CDR3 is TGTGCCAGCACCCTTTACGGGGAGGGAACCTACAATGAGCAGTTCTTC. Protein: CASTLYGEGTYNEQFF.

V usage is TRBV27 and J usage is TRBJ1-4; TRBD1 matches at 8 bases. Trimming took 4 bases from V and 4 from J; bases not matched to a gene: 2. The CDR3 extends over 14 amino acids. Germline-derived CDR1 and CDR2 are MNHEY and SMNVEV (reference sequence). The CDR3 coding sequence is TGTGCCAGCAGTTCGGGACAGGATAATGAAAAACTGTTTTTT. It codes for CASSSGQDNEKLFF.

The chain has TRBV7-2 and TRBJ2-7; D might be TRBD1 (6 bases). Germline V CDR1 and CDR2: SGHTA, FQGNSA. The CDR3 is 15 amino acids. Trimming cost V 3 bases and J 3 bases, with 15 bases left between them. In DNA, the CDR3 is TGTGCCAGCAGCTTCTCACCAGGGGCAGACTACGAGCAGTACTTC. Amino acids: CASSFSPGADYEQYF.

The J gene is TRBJ2-1, the V gene TRBV10-2, with TRBD2 as a possible D gene (5 bases). The germline CDR1 and CDR2 sequences are WSHSY and SAAADI. This CDR3 has 15 amino acids. The V and J ends lost 3 bases and 7 bases respectively, with 16 bases between them. The CDR3 loop is CASSDPGLARNEQFF. The DNA of the CDR3 is TGCGCCAGCAGTGATCCTGGGCTAGCTCGTAATGAGCAGTTCTTC.

The J gene is TRBJ1-1, the V gene TRBV11-3; tentative D call: TRBD1 (5 bases). Germline CDR1 is SGHNT and CDR2 is YENEEA. The CDR3 runs 14 residues. V was shortened by 3 bases and J by 2 bases, with 10 bases between the two germline ends. The CDR3 coding sequence is TGTGCCAGCAGCTTCGGAGGGGATAACACTGAAGCTTTCTTT. Protein: CASSFGGDNTEAFF.